These T cell receptor beta chains were read from a single sample in a study of blood T cell repertoires in COVID-19. Profiling relied on immunoSEQ multiplex PCR, and the TCRdb table lists in-frame clones only, not all of them. The repertoire holds fewer than 35,000 clones, with 89% as singletons. The sample consisted of peripheral blood. These receptors were taken from a man aged 80 or over with acute or convalescent COVID-19. CDR3s include the opening cysteine and the closing phenylalanine or tryptophan. D genes are given only for firm matches. A clone size is listed for some rows: how often the clone was seen (once, few, many), or a class if it is expanded.

TRBD1	.	TRBV7-9	TRBJ1-5	CASSRTGASNQPQHF	TGTGCCAGCAGCCGGACAGGGGCGAGCAATCAGCCCCAGCATTTT
.	.	TRBV5-1	TRBJ2-4	CASSLAGRAGIQYF	TGCGCCAGCAGCTTGGCCGGAAGGGCGGGCATTCAGTACTTC
.	.	TRBV5-8	TRBJ2-4	CASRPEAKNIQYF	TGTGCCAGCAGGCCGGAGGCCAAAAACATTCAGTACTTC
TRBD1	.	TRBV7-2	TRBJ1-1	CASSQDRGGTEAFF	TGTGCCAGCAGCCAAGACAGGGGAGGGACTGAAGCTTTCTTT
TRBD2	.	TRBV15	TRBJ2-7	CATGLAGTYEQYF	TGTGCCACCGGGCTAGCGGGAACCTACGAGCAGTACTTC
.	.	TRBV10-1	TRBJ1-2	CASSDTALEGYTF	TGCGCCAGCAGTGACACCGCCTTGGAGGGCTACACCTTC
.	.	TRBV29-1	TRBJ1-1	CSGRADLNTEAFF	TGCAGCGGGAGGGCGGACTTGAACACTGAAGCTTTCTTT
.	.	TRBV30	TRBJ1-4	CAFTQWRVPEKLFF	TGTGCCTTTACCCAATGGAGGGTTCCCGAAAAACTGTTTTTT
TRBD1	.	TRBV5-1	TRBJ1-1	CASSPHGDRNTEAFF	TGCGCCAGCAGCCCTCACGGGGACAGGAACACTGAAGCTTTCTTT
.	.	TRBV7-2	TRBJ2-2	CASSPDSNTGELFF	TGTGCCAGCAGCCCGGACTCAAACACCGGGGAGCTGTTTTTT
TRBD2	.	TRBV29-1	TRBJ2-1	CSATRRLAGVGDEQFF	TGCAGCGCTACCCGTCGACTAGCGGGAGTAGGGGATGAGCAGTTCTTC
TRBD1	.	TRBV30	TRBJ2-7	CAWSDRDRGLYEQYF	TGTGCCTGGAGTGACCGGGACAGGGGGCTATACGAGCAGTACTTC
TRBD2	.	TRBV4-2	TRBJ2-5	CASSHGTSGRAKETQYF	TGTGCCAGCAGCCACGGGACTAGCGGGAGGGCCAAAGAGACCCAGTACTTC
.	.	TRBV5-4	TRBJ1-1	CASSPAKWQANTEAFF	TGTGCCAGCAGCCCCGCGAAGTGGCAGGCGAACACTGAAGCTTTCTTT
TRBD2	.	TRBV28	TRBJ2-1	CASSSPGLAAGEQFF	TGTGCCAGCAGTTCACCCGGACTAGCAGCGGGTGAGCAGTTCTTC
.	.	TRBV5-1	TRBJ1-1	CASSLTENTEAFF	TGCGCCAGCAGCTTGACAGAGAACACTGAAGCTTTCTTT
.	.	TRBV28	TRBJ2-7	CASSLSAPSYEQYF	TGTGCCAGCAGTTTAAGCGCGCCTTCCTACGAGCAGTACTTC
.	.	TRBV10-2	TRBJ2-5	CASSAAGQETQYF	TGCGCCAGCAGTGCGGCAGGGCAGGAGACCCAGTACTTC
.	.	TRBV7-9	TRBJ1-4	CASSASGGGEKLFF	TGTGCCAGCAGCGCTAGCGGCGGGGGCGAAAAACTGTTTTTT
.	.	TRBV15	TRBJ1-6	CATSRTGWDSPLHF	TGTGCCACCAGCAGAACAGGGTGGGATTCACCCCTCCACTTT
TRBD1	.	TRBV7-2	TRBJ2-1	CASSFGSGGYGEQFF	TGTGCCAGCAGCTTTGGGTCAGGGGGCTATGGTGAGCAGTTCTTC
.	once	TRBV12-3/TRBV12-4	TRBJ1-1	CASSPTVNTEAFF	TGTGCCAGCAGTCCGACAGTGAACACTGAAGCTTTCTTT
TRBD1	.	TRBV27	TRBJ2-3	CASSLGDRDTDTQYF	TGTGCCAGCAGTTTAGGGGACAGGGACACAGATACGCAGTATTTT
.	.	TRBV9	TRBJ1-1	CASSLSGGYTEAFF	TGTGCCAGCAGCCTTTCGGGGGGGTACACTGAAGCTTTCTTT
TRBD1	.	TRBV10-3	TRBJ1-2	CAIKLTGGADYGYTF	TGTGCCATCAAGCTGACAGGGGGCGCGGACTATGGCTACACCTTC
TRBD2	.	TRBV28	TRBJ2-7	CASSVGLAGRGPYEQYF	TGTGCCAGCAGTGTAGGACTAGCGGGCCGAGGCCCTTACGAGCAGTACTTC
.	.	TRBV19	TRBJ1-5	CASRGGNNQPQHF	TGTGCCAGTAGAGGAGGGAACAATCAGCCCCAGCATTTT
.	.	TRBV4-1	TRBJ2-1	CASSLSSQVGQFF	TGCGCCAGCAGCCTATCTTCACAGGTGGGGCAGTTCTTC
TRBD2	.	TRBV19	TRBJ2-3	CASSIGLAGLSQYF	TGTGCCAGTAGTATAGGACTAGCGGGACTTTCACAGTATTTT
TRBD1	.	TRBV30	TRBJ2-7	CAANRGSYEQYF	TGTGCCGCCAACAGGGGCTCCTACGAGCAGTACTTC
TRBD2	.	TRBV29-1	TRBJ2-3	CSVGSGSMTDTQYF	TGCAGCGTTGGTAGCGGGAGTATGACAGATACGCAGTATTTT
TRBD1	.	TRBV5-1	TRBJ1-1	CASSLGRWDRGIVTEAFF	TGCGCCAGCAGCTTGGGTCGGTGGGACAGGGGGATCGTCACTGAAGCTTTCTTT
.	.	TRBV30	TRBJ1-5	CAFRDFSNQPQHF	TGTGCCTTCAGGGACTTTAGCAATCAGCCCCAGCATTTT
.	.	TRBV19	TRBJ2-1	CASSIEAQGLWESVNEQFF	TGTGCCAGTAGTATAGAGGCTCAGGGGTTATGGGAATCGGTCAATGAGCAGTTCTTC
.	.	TRBV24-1	TRBJ2-5	CATSDLGRDQETQYF	TGTGCCACCAGTGATTTGGGGCGGGACCAAGAGACCCAGTACTTC
TRBD1	once	TRBV5-1	TRBJ2-1	CASSLDGTGDYNEQFF	TGCGCCAGCAGCTTGGATGGGACAGGGGACTACAATGAGCAGTTCTTC
TRBD1	.	TRBV24-1	TRBJ2-5	CATSDAREGAETQYF	TGTGCCACCAGTGATGCGCGCGAGGGGGCAGAGACCCAGTACTTC
.	once	TRBV5-3	TRBJ2-3	CARSLLLDTQYF	TGTGCCAGAAGCCTCCTTTTAGATACGCAGTATTTT
.	.	TRBV10-1	TRBJ1-2	CASSTGANYGYTF	TGCGCCAGCAGTACAGGTGCTAACTATGGCTACACCTTC
TRBD1	.	TRBV11-2	TRBJ2-7	CASSSLRDRDYYEQYF	TGTGCCAGCAGCTCCCTCCGGGACAGAGACTATTACGAGCAGTACTTC
.	.	TRBV7-2	TRBJ2-5	CASSRSSEAQETQYF	TGTGCCAGCAGCCGGAGTTCGGAGGCCCAAGAGACCCAGTACTTC
.	.	TRBV7-9	TRBJ1-5	CARPRQVLQPQHF	TGTGCCAGGCCGCGACAGGTTCTTCAGCCCCAGCATTTT
.	.	TRBV30	TRBJ1-2	CAWSVLTGTGYTF	TGTGCCTGGAGTGTTCTGACGGGAACGGGCTACACCTTC
.	.	TRBV7-2	TRBJ1-3	CASSPRGGNGNTIYF	TGTGCCAGCAGCCCCCGGGGAGGGAACGGAAACACCATATATTTT
.	.	TRBV6-1	TRBJ1-2	CASSEDRYGYTF	TGTGCCAGCAGTGAGGACAGATATGGCTACACCTTC
.	once	TRBV29-1	TRBJ2-3	CSAGLVTDTQYF	TGCAGCGCGGGACTTGTCACAGATACGCAGTATTTT
TRBD1	.	TRBV18	TRBJ2-5	CASSPSTGGSETQYF	TGTGCCAGCTCACCTTCGACAGGGGGCTCAGAGACCCAGTACTTC
.	.	TRBV27	TRBJ2-5	CASSHRGLREETQYF	TGTGCCAGCAGTCACAGAGGACTACGCGAAGAGACCCAGTACTTC
TRBD1	.	TRBV7-9	TRBJ1-2	CASSVGGGDRGVYTF	TGTGCCAGCAGCGTAGGCGGAGGGGACAGGGGAGTCTACACCTTC
.	.	TRBV9	TRBJ2-5	CASSVGSGGETQYF	TGTGCCAGCAGCGTAGGGTCAGGGGGGGAGACCCAGTACTTC
TRBD2	.	TRBV2	TRBJ2-1	CASSEREPSYNEQFF	TGTGCCAGCAGTGAGCGGGAGCCGTCCTACAATGAGCAGTTCTTC
TRBD1	.	TRBV18	TRBJ1-3	CASSPGQGGTGNTIYF	TGTGCCAGCTCACCCGGACAGGGTGGAACTGGAAACACCATATATTTT
.	.	TRBV3-1/TRBV3-2	TRBJ1-1	CASSLGTREVTEAFF	TGTGCCAGCAGCCTCGGGACCCGGGAGGTCACTGAAGCTTTCTTT
TRBD1	.	TRBV5-1	TRBJ2-5	CASSSGTGGYQETQYF	TGCGCCAGCAGCTCAGGGACAGGCGGGTACCAAGAGACCCAGTACTTC
.	.	TRBV5-1	TRBJ2-7	CASSQQQGPYEQYF	TGCGCCAGCAGCCAACAACAGGGCCCCTACGAGCAGTACTTC
.	.	TRBV30	TRBJ1-6	CACRGGGSPLHF	TGTGCCTGCCGGGGAGGGGGTTCACCCCTCCACTTT
TRBD2	.	TRBV4-1	TRBJ2-1	CASSLSHLAGAYNEQFF	TGCGCCAGCAGCCTATCCCATCTAGCGGGGGCCTACAATGAGCAGTTCTTC
TRBD1	.	TRBV6-5	TRBJ1-2	CASRSGGTGVFGYTF	TGTGCCAGCCGATCCGGCGGGACAGGGGTCTTTGGCTACACCTTC